Presented here are 27 T cell receptor beta chains from one specimen sequenced in a study of shared clonotypes between healthy human individuals. Clones were read by immunoSEQ multiplex PCR, and TCRdb kept only the in-frame ones, dropping some. The sample holds millions of clones, roughly nine tenths seen once. The sample taken for sequencing was naive CD4+ T cells sorted from blood. Regarding subset: CD45RA+ positively selected. The source of these receptors is a man in his late teens or twenties in good health.

The rearrangement links TRBV5-4 to TRBJ1-2, with TRBD1 identical over 7 bases. The germline gives CDR1 SGHNT, CDR2 YYREEE (reference sequence). This CDR3 region has 14 residues. V trimming: 4 bases; J trimming: 7 bases; junction bases outside the gene matches: 10. CDR3 in amino acids: CASSQTDRASGYTF. In nucleotides, the CDR3 is TGTGCCAGCAGCCAGACCGACAGGGCGTCTGGCTACACCTTC.

V usage is TRBV27 and J usage is TRBJ1-5, with a possible D match to TRBD1 (6 bases). V lost 5 bases and J 0 bases, leaving 23 bases between the germline ends. Germline CDR1 reads MNHEY; CDR2 reads SMNVEV (reference sequence). The CDR3 runs to 19 residues. The CDR3 protein is CASSKTGTPVGYSNQPQHF. The CDR3 region has the DNA TGTGCCAGCAGTAAAACCGGGACACCCGTTGGGTATAGCAATCAGCCCCAGCATTTT.

This clone is a singleton in its sample. The chain recombines TRBV7-9 with TRBJ1-3, with TRBD1 matching over 7 bases. The CDR3 runs to 14 residues. CDR1 SEHNR and CDR2 FQNEAQ come from the germline V gene (reference sequence). Trimming cost V 2 bases and J 7 bases; bases outside gene matches: 5. The CDR3 is CASSLRDSRNTIYF. Here the CDR3 DNA reads TGTGCCAGCAGCTTACGGGACAGCCGGAACACCATATATTTT.

This chain connects TRBV4-1 to TRBJ1-4; no clear D. The CDR3 has 15 residues. The germline V and J ends were trimmed by 0 bases and 4 bases, with 9 bases remaining between them. Germline-derived CDR1 and CDR2 are MGHRA and YSYEKL. The CDR3 loop reads CASSQDRPINEKLFF. For the CDR3, the DNA is TGCGCCAGCAGCCAAGATCGTCCGATTAATGAAAAACTGTTTTTT.

This clone was seen only a few times. The chain employs TRBV11-2 and TRBJ2-7; D possibly corresponds to TRBD2 (5 bases). The CDR3 totals 16 residues. Deletions cut 1 base from V and 4 bases from J, with 17 bases between. CDR1 and CDR2 (germline): SGHAT, FQNNGV. The CDR3: CASSLVGSTGTYEQYF. CDR3 in DNA: TGTGCCAGCAGCTTAGTTGGGAGCACGGGAACTTACGAGCAGTACTTC. Filled out from reference TRBV11-2 and TRBJ2-7, the complete variable domain reads EAGVAQSPRYKIIEKRQSVAFWCNPISGHATLYWYQQILGQGPKLLIQFQNNGVVDDSQLPKDRFSAERLKGVDSTLKIQPAKLEDSAVYLCASSLVGSTGTYEQYFGPGTRLTVT.

J is TRBJ2-6 and V is TRBV5-1; D unresolved. This CDR3 has 16 amino acids. The ends were cut back, 2 bases at V and 0 bases at J, with 9 bases in the middle. The V gene's germline CDR1 is SGHRS and CDR2 YFSETQ. Written as DNA, the CDR3 is TGCGCCAGCAGCTTCAACTCCCCCTCTGGGGCCAACGTCCTGACTTTC. It is translated as CASSFNSPSGANVLTF.

The rearrangement uses TRBV11-2 and TRBJ1-6; D is possibly TRBD1 (5 bases). Trimming left V 1 base short and J 9 bases short, with 19 bases between. The CDR3 has 17 residues. Germline lookup yields CDR1 SGHAT and CDR2 FQNNGV. The CDR3 DNA reads as TGTGCCAGCAGCTTAGCTGGGGTTAAGGGCGGGGGTTCACCCCTCCACTTT. Its protein is CASSLAGVKGGGSPLHF.

The chain links TRBV2 to TRBJ2-7; 9 bases are a match to TRBD1. The CDR3 contains 15 residues. From germline, CDR1 is SNHLY and CDR2 FYNNEI. V lost 6 bases to trimming and J lost 1 base; unmatched junction nucleotides: 7. The CDR3 nucleotides are TGTGCCAGCAGGCCGGGACAGGGAGGATCCTACGAGCAGTACTTC. Its protein is CASRPGQGGSYEQYF. Full variable domain (missing parts from reference TRBV2 and TRBJ2-7): EPEVTQTPSHQVTQMGQEVILRCVPISNHLYFYWYRQILGQKVEFLVSFYNNEISEKSEIFDDQFSVERPDGSNFTLKIRSTKLEDSAMYFCASRPGQGGSYEQYFGPGTRLTVT.

The CDR3 sequence: CASNRATIEAFF. The CDR3 DNA is TGTGCCAGCAACAGGGCAACCATTGAAGCTTTCTTT. V usage is TRBV5-8 and J usage is TRBJ1-1; TRBD1 might be the D (6 bases). V lost 6 bases, J lost 7 bases, and 13 bases lay in between. This CDR3 comprises 12 residues. Germline values: CDR1 SGHTS, CDR2 YDEGEE.

To note about this clone: Different DNA sequences within this sample yield the same CDR3. The V and J genes are TRBV5-1 and TRBJ2-1; D gene unclear. Germline assignment: CDR1 SGHRS and CDR2 YFSETQ. The CDR3 loop spans 14 amino acids. V was shortened by 0 bases and J by 4 bases, with 8 bases between the two germline ends. CDR3 loop: CASSLGLAYNEQFF. The DNA for the CDR3 is TGCGCCAGCAGCTTGGGTCTTGCATACAATGAGCAGTTCTTC.

This clone has just one count. The chain is built from TRBV11-2 and TRBJ2-5; either TRBD1 or TRBD2 may supply D (5 bases each). Germline CDR1 and CDR2: SGHAT and FQNNGV. V was clipped by 5 bases and J by 2 bases, with 15 bases between them. The CDR3 is made up of 15 amino acids. CDR3 nucleotide sequence: TGTGCCAGCAGCCTTAGCAGTGGGGGACAAGAGACCCAGTACTTC. The encoded protein is CASSLSSGGQETQYF. The whole variable domain, filled in from reference TRBV11-2 and TRBJ2-5, reads EAGVAQSPRYKIIEKRQSVAFWCNPISGHATLYWYQQILGQGPKLLIQFQNNGVVDDSQLPKDRFSAERLKGVDSTLKIQPAKLEDSAVYLCASSLSSGGQETQYFGPGTRLLVL.

A single count supports this clone. The chain links TRBV29-1 to TRBJ1-1; 8 bases fit TRBD1. This CDR3 has 16 amino acids. Losses at the gene ends were 6 bases for V and 1 base for J; bases not matched to a gene: 13. Per the germline V gene, CDR1 is SQVTM and CDR2 is ANQGSEA. The CDR3 spells CSVTGTGSLRNTEAFF. CDR3 sequence (DNA): TGCAGCGTCACTGGGACAGGCTCTCTACGGAACACTGAAGCTTTCTTT.

The chain carries TRBV10-3 and TRBJ2-5; 7 positions agree with TRBD1. CDR3 length: 14 amino acids. Germline V gives CDR1 ENHRY, CDR2 SYGVKD. J gave up 4 bases and V 0 bases, and 2 bases lay outside the gene matches. The CDR3 DNA follows: TGTGCCATCAGTGAGTCTGAGGGGGCAGAGACCCAGTACTTC. It yields the protein CAISESEGAETQYF.

CDR3 sequence (DNA): TGTGCCAGCAGCGCCAGGGGGGGATGGACTGAAGCTTTCTTT. This codes for CASSARGGWTEAFF. The chain uses TRBV11-2 and TRBJ1-1; TRBD1 agrees at 7 bases. The CDR3 runs to 14 residues. The V and J ends lost 5 bases and 5 bases, in that order; junction bases with no gene match: 8. Germline assignment: CDR1 SGHAT and CDR2 FQNNGV.

J is TRBJ2-1 and V is TRBV20-1; D call uncertain. The CDR3 has 11 residues. The V gene lost 6 bases and the J gene lost 8 bases, with 11 bases spanning the gap. CDR1 and CDR2 from the germline V gene are DFQATT and SNEGSKA (reference sequence). CDR3 bases: TGCAGTGCGGCCTTTATCGATGAGCAGTTCTTC. It encodes CSAAFIDEQFF.

The J gene is TRBJ2-7, the V gene TRBV7-3; tentatively, D is TRBD2 (6 bases). Germline CDR1 reads SGHTA; CDR2 reads FQGTGA. V lost 1 base, J lost 2 bases, and 9 bases lay in between. The CDR3 runs to 14 residues. CDR3 nucleotides: TGTGCCAGCAGCTTAAGCGGGGCCACCTACGAGCAGTACTTC. It encodes CASSLSGATYEQYF.

DNA for the CDR3: TGTGCCAGCAGCTCTATCAGGACAGGGGCCGACTATGGCTACACCTTC. Its protein is CASSSIRTGADYGYTF. The rearrangement links TRBV7-9 to TRBJ1-2; 9 bases line up with TRBD1. Per germline, CDR1 SEHNR and CDR2 FQNEAQ (reference sequence). V lost 4 bases to trimming and J lost 3 bases; unmatched junction nucleotides: 9. The CDR3 is 16 residues long. The full variable domain, in which reference TRBV7-9 and TRBJ1-2 provide the parts outside the CDR3, is DTGVSQNPRHKITKRGQNVTFRCDPISEHNRLYWYRQTLGQGPEFLTYFQNEAQLEKSRLLSDRFSAERPKGSFSTLEIQRTEQGDSAMYLCASSSIRTGADYGYTFGSGTRLTVV.

A single count supports this clone. This rearrangement joins TRBV9 to TRBJ1-1; no reliable D call. The CDR3 spans 15 residues. Germline V CDR1 and CDR2: SGDLS, YYNGEE. V lost 3 bases to trimming and J lost 4 bases, with 16 bases between them. DNA for the CDR3: TGTGCCAGCAGCGCAAAGGCGGGTGAGGGCACTGAAGCTTTCTTT. Amino acid sequence: CASSAKAGEGTEAFF.

The V gene is TRBV11-3, the J gene TRBJ2-7; D perhaps matches TRBD1 (6 bases). Germline assignment: CDR1 SGHNT and CDR2 YENEEA. V was trimmed by 4 bases and J by 5 bases, leaving 15 bases between them. The CDR3 is 14 residues long. The CDR3, as DNA: TGTGCCAGCAGCTCCCAATCGACAGGTCACGAGCAGTACTTC. Protein sequence: CASSSQSTGHEQYF.

The gene calls are TRBV7-2 and TRBJ2-1, with 12 nucleotides matching TRBD2. Trimming removed 0 bases from V and 7 bases from J; junction bases left unmatched: 10. CDR3 length equals 18 residues. Germline V gives CDR1 SGHTA, CDR2 FQGNSA. The CDR3 DNA sequence: TGTGCCAGCAGCTTAGCCCTACTAGCGGGAGGTTCGATGAATGAGCAGTTCTTC. It yields the protein CASSLALLAGGSMNEQFF.

J is TRBJ1-1 and V is TRBV10-3; D not resolved. The length of the CDR3 is 15 residues. V shed 0 bases and J shed 1 base, with 9 bases lying between them. From germline, CDR1 is ENHRY and CDR2 SYGVKD. Here the CDR3 reads CAISESSRENTEAFF. CDR3 nucleotides: TGTGCCATCAGTGAGTCCTCGAGGGAGAACACTGAAGCTTTCTTT.

The chain is built from TRBV7-2 and TRBJ1-6, with D possibly matching TRBD1 (5 bases). Germline loops: CDR1 SGHTA, CDR2 FQGNSA. The CDR3 runs to 14 residues. Trimming took 3 bases from V and 8 from J, leaving 11 bases between them. CDR3 sequence reads: CASSFTGVYSPLHF. DNA for the CDR3: TGTGCCAGCAGCTTCACAGGTGTTTATTCACCCCTCCACTTT.

This chain links TRBV5-6 with TRBJ2-5; D is uncertain. Germline V lookup: CDR1 SGHDT, CDR2 YYEEEE. The CDR3 sequence is 17 residues long. Trimming stripped 6 bases from V and 4 bases from J, with 25 bases between. The CDR3 reads CASTPRQVGYSRETQYF. CDR3 nucleotide sequence: TGTGCCAGCACCCCTCGCCAAGTGGGTTATTCCAGAGAGACCCAGTACTTC.

This chain uses TRBV9 with TRBJ2-2; either TRBD1 or TRBD2 may fit D (6 bases each). V was trimmed by 3 bases and J by 2 bases, leaving 17 bases between them. Germline V CDR1 and CDR2: SGDLS, YYNGEE. The CDR3 totals 17 residues. CDR3: CASSGPFRGLNTGELFF. CDR3 nucleotide sequence: TGTGCCAGCAGCGGCCCTTTCCGGGGGCTCAACACCGGGGAGCTGTTTTTT.

The sample holds one count of this clone. The gene calls are TRBV6-5 and TRBJ1-2; 7 bases are shared with TRBD1. This CDR3 spans 12 amino acids. V was pared by 7 bases and J by 8 bases, with 7 bases of the junction left unmatched. Germline V CDR1 and CDR2: MNHEY, SVGAGI. CDR3 nucleotide sequence: TGTGCCAGCACCGAGAGGGGGCGCGGCTACACCTTC. Translation gives CASTERGRGYTF.

The chain uses TRBV19 and TRBJ2-3; unclear D gene. This CDR3 region has 13 residues. CDR1 LNHDA and CDR2 SQIVND come from the germline V gene (reference sequence). V was clipped by 0 bases and J by 7 bases, with 8 bases between them. The CDR3 loop reads CASSIDPAYTQYF. The DNA of the CDR3 is TGTGCCAGTAGTATAGACCCTGCTTATACGCAGTATTTT.

The V and J genes are TRBV4-2 and TRBJ2-7; D may correspond to TRBD1 or TRBD2 (5 bases each). The V gene's germline CDR1 is LGHNA and CDR2 YNFKEQ. V gave up 1 base and J gave up 1 base, with 11 bases separating them. The CDR3 is 15 amino acids. The CDR3 bases are TGTGCCAGCAGCCAAGTTTGGGACGGTTCCTACGAGCAGTACTTC. This translates into CASSQVWDGSYEQYF.